These 3 T cell receptor beta chains were all obtained from the same sample, sequenced in a study of blood T cell repertoires in COVID-19 (TCRdb year 2020). The method was the immunoSEQ multiplex PCR assay. The source is immuneACCESS, and TCRdb retained only in-frame sequences with V and J called. Part of the clones is not carried over; for the studies checked, unresolved V genes explain less than half of this, and the remainder is unexplained. The sample records 42,000 or so clones, roughly 90% of which are singletons. Just under 2.5% of the sample belongs to the ten largest clones. Sequences were obtained from peripheral blood. These receptors all come from a human donor in a cohort sampled during active COVID-19.

In this sample, this clone turned up a few times. The chain combines TRBV7-9 with TRBJ1-3; 7 positions agree with TRBD1. After removal of 5 bases from V and 6 bases from J, the junction contained 4 bases not matched to a gene. This CDR3 is built from 13 residues. Germline V lookup: CDR1 SEHNR, CDR2 FQNEAQ (reference sequence). The CDR3 coding sequence is TGTGCCAGCAGCCCAGGGACAGAAAACACCATATATTTT. It yields the protein CASSPGTENTIYF.

This chain joins TRBV3-1 (or the pseudogene TRBV3-2) and TRBJ1-2; TRBD1 aligns across 11 bases. J was trimmed by 3 bases and V by 4 bases; bases with no gene match: 7. This CDR3 has 16 residues. The germline V gene encodes CDR1 LGHDT and CDR2 YNNKEL (reference sequence). The CDR3 DNA reads TGTGCCAGCAGCCGATTAGGACAGGGGGCCGACTATGGCTACACCTTC. Translated: CASSRLGQGADYGYTF.

This chain links TRBV11-2 with TRBJ1-4; TRBD1 matches 12 bases. V shed 5 bases, J shed 8 bases, and the junction held 12 bases outside the gene matches. The CDR3 runs to 17 residues. The germline CDR1 and CDR2 sequences are SGHAT and FQNNGV. In DNA form, the CDR3 reads TGTGCCAGCAGCCAAGTGGGACAGGGGGCGCGGGGGGAAAAACTGTTTTTT. Translating gives CASSQVGQGARGEKLFF.